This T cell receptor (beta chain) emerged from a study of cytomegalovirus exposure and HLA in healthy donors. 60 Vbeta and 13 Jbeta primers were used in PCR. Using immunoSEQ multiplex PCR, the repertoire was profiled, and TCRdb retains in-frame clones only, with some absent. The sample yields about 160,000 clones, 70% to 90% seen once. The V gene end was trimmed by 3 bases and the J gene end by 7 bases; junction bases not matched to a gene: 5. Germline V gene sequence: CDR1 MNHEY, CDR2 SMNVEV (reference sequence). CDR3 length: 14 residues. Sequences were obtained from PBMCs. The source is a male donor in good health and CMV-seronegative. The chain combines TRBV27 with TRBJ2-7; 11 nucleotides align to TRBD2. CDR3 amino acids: CASSFTSGSGEQYF. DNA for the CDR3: TGTGCCAGCAGTTTTACTAGCGGGAGCGGGGAGCAGTACTTC.